The 15 T cell receptor beta chains below were found in one sample sequenced in a study of blood T cell repertoires in COVID-19. Generated by immunoSEQ multiplex PCR, the TCRdb table keeps only in-frame clones and is missing some. The table records hundreds of thousands of clones, roughly nine tenths of them present only once. The material sequenced was PBMCs or T cells enriched from blood (not recorded which). The receptors derive from a young woman who had recovered from COVID-19.

The chain recombines TRBV6-1 with TRBJ2-5; 7 bases agree with TRBD2. Germline V gene sequence: CDR1 MNHNS, CDR2 SASEGT. With 4 bases clipped from V and 1 base from J, the junction kept 15 bases outside the gene matches. This CDR3 is built from 18 residues. CDR3 region: CASSGPWGRRGIQETQYF. DNA for the CDR3: TGTGCCAGCAGTGGACCATGGGGCAGGCGGGGGATCCAAGAGACCCAGTACTTC.

The rearrangement links TRBV5-5 to TRBJ2-1; D is unresolved. The CDR3 spans 11 residues. Germline CDR1 SGHKS, CDR2 YYEKEE (reference sequence). Trimming took off 2 bases at V and 8 bases at J, with 5 bases between the two ends. CDR3 in DNA: TGTGCCAGCAGCTTCGTCCATGAGCAGTTCTTC. It yields the protein CASSFVHEQFF. The full variable domain, its missing parts supplied by reference TRBV5-5 and TRBJ2-1, is DAGVTQSPTHLIKTRGQQVTLRCSPISGHKSVSWYQQVLGQGPQFIFQYYEKEERGRGNFPDRFSARQFPNYSSELNVNALLLGDSALYLCASSFVHEQFFGPGTRLTVL.

This chain joins TRBV12-3 or TRBV12-4 and TRBJ1-2; 7 positions match TRBD1. This CDR3 is 13 amino acids long. V lost 2 bases to trimming and J lost 7 bases; unmatched junction nucleotides: 4. CDR3 protein: CASSLKNRGGYTF. The CDR3 coding sequence is TGTGCCAGCAGTTTAAAGAACAGGGGTGGCTACACCTTC.

This clone was detected only once. V is TRBV15 and J is TRBJ1-2, with D perhaps TRBD1 (5 bases). V gave up 0 bases and J gave up 8 bases, with 13 bases separating them. The germline V gene encodes CDR1 LNHNV and CDR2 YYDKDF (reference sequence). The CDR3 is 14 amino acids. The CDR3 DNA reads TGTGCCACCAGCAGAGACAAGGGAACAGGAGGCTACACCTTC. It yields the protein CATSRDKGTGGYTF.

The genes are TRBV27 and TRBJ1-1; unclear D gene. The CDR3 runs 14 residues. CDR1 is MNHEY, CDR2 SMNVEV, per germline (reference sequence). V gave up 3 bases and J gave up 1 base, with 9 bases separating them. DNA of the CDR3: TGTGCCAGCAGTTTTGGACTGTCGAACACTGAAGCTTTCTTT. Amino acids: CASSFGLSNTEAFF.

The chain is built from TRBV3-1 (or the pseudogene TRBV3-2) and TRBJ2-7, with TRBD1 identical over 8 bases. The trim removed 3 bases at V and 7 bases at J, leaving 11 bases unmatched. Germline CDR1 LGHDT, CDR2 YNNKEL (reference sequence). The CDR3 is 15 amino acids. CDR3 in DNA: TGTGCCAGCAGCCACAGGGGGCGCCTATCGGGGGAGCAGTACTTC. It specifies CASSHRGRLSGEQYF.

The V call is TRBV9, the J call TRBJ1-2, with TRBD1 as a possible D gene (5 bases). The V gene lost 0 bases and the J gene lost 5 bases, with 8 bases spanning the gap. The CDR3 loop spans 13 amino acids. The germline V gene has CDR1 SGDLS and CDR2 YYNGEE. The CDR3 is CASSVEGLYGYTF. In DNA, the CDR3 is TGTGCCAGCAGCGTAGAGGGGTTGTATGGCTACACCTTC.

The chain joins TRBV15 to TRBJ2-5; D unclear. The CDR3 runs to 14 residues. The germline V gene has CDR1 LNHNV and CDR2 YYDKDF (reference sequence). Trimming shortened V by 0 bases and J by 2 bases, and 7 bases separated the two germline ends. CDR3: CATSRDPRQETQYF. As DNA, the CDR3 is TGTGCCACCAGCAGAGATCCTCGGCAAGAGACCCAGTACTTC. Filled out from reference TRBV15 and TRBJ2-5, the complete variable domain reads DAMVIQNPRYQVTQFGKPVTLSCSQTLNHNVMYWYQQKSSQAPKLLFHYYDKDFNNEADTPDNFQSRRPNTSFCFLDIRSPGLGDTAMYLCATSRDPRQETQYFGPGTRLLVL.

The chain has TRBV6-1 and TRBJ1-2; D is perhaps TRBD1 (5 bases). The V gene lost 2 bases and the J gene lost 4 bases, with 11 bases spanning the gap. The germline V gene has CDR1 MNHNS and CDR2 SASEGT. This CDR3 has 14 amino acids. The CDR3 bases are TGTGCCAGCAGTGAATCAGGGATGGCCTATGGCTACACCTTC. Translated: CASSESGMAYGYTF.

The sample holds one count of this clone. The chain employs TRBV21-1 and TRBJ2-7; no DNA check was done on the table's D call, TRBD1. TRBV21-1 is given as a pseudogene. This CDR3 is 18 amino acids long. CDR3 DNA: TGTGCCAGCAGCAAAGATCGTGGGACAGGGAATTGGGTCTCAGAGCAGTACTTC. Amino acids: CASSKDRGTGNWVSEQYF.

This clone occurred once. The V gene is TRBV6-5, the J gene TRBJ1-5; D is perhaps TRBD1 (5 bases). This CDR3 has 16 residues. The V gene's germline CDR1 is MNHEY and CDR2 SVGAGI. V was trimmed by 0 bases and J by 1 base, leaving 10 bases between them. The CDR3 coding sequence is TGTGCCAGCAGTTACTCCCCCAGGGTCAGCAATCAGCCCCAGCATTTT. The encoded protein is CASSYSPRVSNQPQHF.

The CDR3 sequence: CASSERYSSYNSPLHF. In DNA, the CDR3 is TGTGCCAGCAGTGAAAGATACAGCTCCTATAATTCACCCCTCCACTTT. The rearrangement joins TRBV2 to TRBJ1-6; D is unresolved. This CDR3 comprises 16 residues. V gave up 2 bases and J gave up 0 bases, with 8 bases separating them. Looked up from germline, CDR1 is SNHLY and CDR2 is FYNNEI.

This chain uses TRBV7-2 with TRBJ1-2; TRBD1 matches at 10 bases. Germline V gene lookup returns CDR1 SGHTA and CDR2 FQGNSA. J gave up 8 bases and V 1 base, and 13 bases lay outside the gene matches. The CDR3 contains 17 residues. CDR3 amino acids: CASSLVATGGSYRGYTF. The CDR3, as DNA: TGTGCCAGCAGCTTAGTTGCGACAGGGGGCTCGTATCGGGGCTACACCTTC.

The rearrangement links TRBV21-1 to TRBJ1-3. TRBV21-1 is listed as a pseudogene. The CDR3 sequence is 22 residues long. DNA for the CDR3: TGTGCCAGCAGCCTATCTAAGCCTGGCCGGCTTCCCCGCGAGGTGGCTGGAAACACCATATATTTT. Its translation is CASSLSKPGRLPREVAGNTIYF.

The chain uses TRBV10-3 and TRBJ1-1; D may be TRBD1 (6 bases). V was pared by 6 bases and J by 0 bases, with 8 bases between. The CDR3 covers 13 residues. Germline V lookup: CDR1 ENHRY, CDR2 SYGVKD. The CDR3 region is CAIRQGLNTEAFF. CDR3 nucleotide sequence: TGTGCCATCAGACAGGGATTGAACACTGAAGCTTTCTTT.